This T cell receptor (beta chain) was sequenced during a study of T cells in Graves' hyperthyroidism and ophthalmopathy. The study based diagnoses on clinical symptoms, serum thyroxine and TRAb, thyroid ultrasound and orbital computed tomography. This clonotype appeared a few times. What it binds is unknown. Points from the study as a whole: Blood shared most expanded thyroid clonotypes above 0.001.

The source material, RNA transcripts, was used to amplify TCR beta CDR3 regions. First-round RT-PCR with HTBI primers amplified the TCR CDR3 region. Each CDR3 protein gets one entry after TCRdb re-called the multiplex PCR reads with MiXCR. Of approximately 700,000 distinct CDR3 sequences listed, roughly 45% are singletons. V dropped 2 bases and J dropped 1 base, with 5 bases sitting between them. Germline CDR1 is MNHEY and CDR2 is SVGAGI. This CDR3 region has 13 residues. This TCR came from an adult man with Graves' disease, either hyperthyroidism or ophthalmopathy (not recorded which). This chain connects TRBV6-5 to TRBJ1-1; D remains unclear. The sample was peripheral blood or thyroid tissue (not recorded which). DNA of the CDR3: TGTGCCAGCAGTTACCCAACGAACACTGAAGCTTTCTTT. Translation gives CASSYPTNTEAFF.